The 2 T cell receptor beta chains below come from one sample, sequenced in a study of blood T cell repertoires in COVID-19. Generated by immunoSEQ multiplex PCR, the TCRdb table keeps only in-frame clones and is missing some. The profile shows fewer than 250,000 clones, roughly 80% of them singletons. The specimen was peripheral blood. The receptor set was obtained from a woman in her forties or fifties with acute or convalescent COVID-19.

This chain connects TRBV25-1 to TRBJ2-7; 8 bases fit TRBD2. Germline values: CDR1 MGHDK, CDR2 SYGVNS. CDR3 size: 12 residues. The V gene end was trimmed by 10 bases and the J gene end by 1 base; junction bases not matched to a gene: 3. The CDR3 sequence is CATREGSYEQYF. In nucleotides, the CDR3 is TGTGCCACCCGGGAGGGATCCTACGAGCAGTACTTC.

The chain links TRBV28 to TRBJ1-1; perhaps TRBD1 as D (6 bases). Germline CDR1 reads MDHEN; CDR2 reads SYDVKM. The CDR3 length is 15 residues. Trimming removed 7 bases at V and 11 bases at J, with 26 bases between. The CDR3 region has the DNA TGTGCCAGCAAAGCCCAGGGGTGGGTATTTGGAGGCGCTTTCTTT. It yields the protein CASKAQGWVFGGAFF.